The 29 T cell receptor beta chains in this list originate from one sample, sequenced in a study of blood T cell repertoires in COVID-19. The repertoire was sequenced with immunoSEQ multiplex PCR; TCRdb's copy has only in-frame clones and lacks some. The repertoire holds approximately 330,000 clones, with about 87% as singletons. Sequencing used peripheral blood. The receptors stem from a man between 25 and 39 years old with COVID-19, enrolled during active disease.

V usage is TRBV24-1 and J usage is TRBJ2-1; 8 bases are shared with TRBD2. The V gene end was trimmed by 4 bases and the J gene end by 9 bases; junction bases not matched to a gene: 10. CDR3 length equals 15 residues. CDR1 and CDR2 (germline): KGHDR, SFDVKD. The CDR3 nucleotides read TGTGCCACCAGTGAGGCGGGACTAGGTATCGGTGAGCAGTTCTTC. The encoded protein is CATSEAGLGIGEQFF.

The CDR3 DNA is TGTGCCAGCTCACCAGAGGCCTACGAGCAGTACTTC. Residues: CASSPEAYEQYF. V is TRBV18 and J is TRBJ2-7, with no clear D. The CDR3 is 12 amino acids. V lost 2 bases and J 2 bases, leaving 4 bases between the germline ends. Germline CDR1 and CDR2: KGHSH and LQKENI.

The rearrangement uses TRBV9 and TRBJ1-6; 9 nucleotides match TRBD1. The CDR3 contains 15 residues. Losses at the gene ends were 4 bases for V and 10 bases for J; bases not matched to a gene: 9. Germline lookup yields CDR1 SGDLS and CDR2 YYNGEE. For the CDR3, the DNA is TGTGCCAGCAGCATACAGGACAGGGGACTGTCACCCCTCCACTTT. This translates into CASSIQDRGLSPLHF.

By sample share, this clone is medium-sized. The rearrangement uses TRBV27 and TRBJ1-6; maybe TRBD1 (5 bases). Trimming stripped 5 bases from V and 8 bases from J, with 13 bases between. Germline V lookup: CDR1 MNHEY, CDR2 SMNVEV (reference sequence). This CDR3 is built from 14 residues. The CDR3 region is CASSIRRGDSPLHF. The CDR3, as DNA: TGTGCCAGCAGTATCCGACGGGGGGATTCACCCCTCCACTTT.

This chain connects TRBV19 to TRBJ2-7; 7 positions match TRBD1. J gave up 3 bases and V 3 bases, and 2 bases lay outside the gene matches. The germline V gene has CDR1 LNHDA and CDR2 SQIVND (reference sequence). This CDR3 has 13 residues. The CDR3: CASSMGTVYEQYF. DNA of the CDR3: TGTGCCAGTAGTATGGGGACAGTCTACGAGCAGTACTTC.

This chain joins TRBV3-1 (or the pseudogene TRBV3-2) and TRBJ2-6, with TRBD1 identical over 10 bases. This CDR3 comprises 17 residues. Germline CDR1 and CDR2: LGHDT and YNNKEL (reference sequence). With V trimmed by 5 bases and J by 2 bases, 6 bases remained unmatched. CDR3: CASSGRDRGPGANVLTF. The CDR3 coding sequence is TGTGCCAGCAGCGGCCGGGACAGGGGACCTGGGGCCAACGTCCTGACTTTC.

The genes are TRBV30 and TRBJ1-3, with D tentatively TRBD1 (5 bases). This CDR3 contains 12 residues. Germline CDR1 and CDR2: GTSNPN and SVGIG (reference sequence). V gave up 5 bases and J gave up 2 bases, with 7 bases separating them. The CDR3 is CAWDRTGNTIYF. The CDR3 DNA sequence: TGTGCCTGGGACAGAACTGGAAACACCATATATTTT.

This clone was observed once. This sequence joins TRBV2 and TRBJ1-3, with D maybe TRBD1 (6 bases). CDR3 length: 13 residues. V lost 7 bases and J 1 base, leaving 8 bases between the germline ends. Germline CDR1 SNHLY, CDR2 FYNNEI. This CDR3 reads CASTGQSGNTIYF. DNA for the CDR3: TGTGCCAGCACCGGACAGTCTGGAAACACCATATATTTT.

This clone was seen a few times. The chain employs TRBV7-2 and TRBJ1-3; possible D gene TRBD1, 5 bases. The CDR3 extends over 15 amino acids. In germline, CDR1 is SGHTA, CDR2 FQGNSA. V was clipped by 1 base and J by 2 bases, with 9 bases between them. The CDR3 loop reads CASSLEARAGNTIYF. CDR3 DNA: TGTGCCAGCAGCTTAGAGGCCAGGGCTGGAAACACCATATATTTT.

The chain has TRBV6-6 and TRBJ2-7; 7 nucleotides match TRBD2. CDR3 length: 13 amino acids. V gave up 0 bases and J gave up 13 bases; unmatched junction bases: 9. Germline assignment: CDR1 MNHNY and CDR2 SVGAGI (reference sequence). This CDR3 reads CASSYSTSAHLYF. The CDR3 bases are TGTGCCAGCAGTTACTCTACTAGCGCCCACCTCTACTTC.

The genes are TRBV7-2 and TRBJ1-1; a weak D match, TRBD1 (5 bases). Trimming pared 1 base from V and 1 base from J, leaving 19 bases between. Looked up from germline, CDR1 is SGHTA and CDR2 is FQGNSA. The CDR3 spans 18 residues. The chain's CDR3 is CASSLDGRVVQRNTEAFF. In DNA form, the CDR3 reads TGTGCCAGCAGCTTAGATGGCAGGGTGGTCCAGAGGAACACTGAAGCTTTCTTT.

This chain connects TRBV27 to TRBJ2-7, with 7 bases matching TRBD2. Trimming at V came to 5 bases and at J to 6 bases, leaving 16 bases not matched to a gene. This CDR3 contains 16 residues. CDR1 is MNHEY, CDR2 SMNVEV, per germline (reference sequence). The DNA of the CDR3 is TGTGCCAGCAGTCCGGTGAGGGCGGGAGTAGGGAGCGAGCAGTACTTC. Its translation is CASSPVRAGVGSEQYF.

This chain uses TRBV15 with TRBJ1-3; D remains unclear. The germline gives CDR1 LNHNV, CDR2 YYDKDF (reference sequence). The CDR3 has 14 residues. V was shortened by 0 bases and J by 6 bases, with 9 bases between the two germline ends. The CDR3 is CATSRDLRENTIYF. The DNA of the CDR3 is TGTGCCACCAGCAGAGATCTTAGAGAAAACACCATATATTTT. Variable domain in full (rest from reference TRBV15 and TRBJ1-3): DAMVIQNPRYQVTQFGKPVTLSCSQTLNHNVMYWYQQKSSQAPKLLFHYYDKDFNNEADTPDNFQSRRPNTSFCFLDIRSPGLGDTAMYLCATSRDLRENTIYFGEGSWLTVV.

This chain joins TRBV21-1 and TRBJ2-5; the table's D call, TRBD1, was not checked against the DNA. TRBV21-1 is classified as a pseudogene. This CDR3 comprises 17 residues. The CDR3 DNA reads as TGTGCCAGCAAGTTTGGGTGGGACAGGGGGCGCAAAGAGACCCAGTACTTC. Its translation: CASKFGWDRGRKETQYF.

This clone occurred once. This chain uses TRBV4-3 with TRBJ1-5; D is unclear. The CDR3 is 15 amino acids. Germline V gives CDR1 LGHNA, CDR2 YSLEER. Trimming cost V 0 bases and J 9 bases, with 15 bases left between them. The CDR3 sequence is CASSQEIGVLRPQHF. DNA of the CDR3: TGCGCCAGCAGCCAAGAGATCGGGGTCCTTCGGCCCCAGCATTTT.

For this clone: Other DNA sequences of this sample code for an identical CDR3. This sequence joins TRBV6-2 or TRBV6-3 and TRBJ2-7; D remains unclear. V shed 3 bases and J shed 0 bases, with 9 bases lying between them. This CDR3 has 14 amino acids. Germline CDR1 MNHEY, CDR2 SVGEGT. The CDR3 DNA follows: TGTGCCAGCAGTTATGCCGGCGGCTCCTACGAGCAGTACTTC. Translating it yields CASSYAGGSYEQYF.

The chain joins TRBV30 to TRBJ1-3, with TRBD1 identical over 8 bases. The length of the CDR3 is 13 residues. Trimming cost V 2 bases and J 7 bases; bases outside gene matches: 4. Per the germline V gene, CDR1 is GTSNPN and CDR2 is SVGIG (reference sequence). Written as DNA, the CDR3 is TGTGCCTGGAGTCAGGACAGGGATAACACCATATATTTT. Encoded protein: CAWSQDRDNTIYF.

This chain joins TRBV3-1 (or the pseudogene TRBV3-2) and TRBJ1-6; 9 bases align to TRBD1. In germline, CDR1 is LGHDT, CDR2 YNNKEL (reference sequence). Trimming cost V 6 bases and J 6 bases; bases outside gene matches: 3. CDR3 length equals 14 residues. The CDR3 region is CASRTTGGNSPLHF. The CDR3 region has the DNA TGTGCCAGCAGGACGACAGGGGGTAATTCACCCCTCCACTTT.

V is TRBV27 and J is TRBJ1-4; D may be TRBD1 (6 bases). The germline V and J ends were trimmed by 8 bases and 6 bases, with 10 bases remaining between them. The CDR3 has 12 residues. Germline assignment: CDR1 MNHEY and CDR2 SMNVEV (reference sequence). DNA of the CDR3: TGTGCCAGCGGGACATCGGATGAAAAACTGTTTTTT. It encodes CASGTSDEKLFF.

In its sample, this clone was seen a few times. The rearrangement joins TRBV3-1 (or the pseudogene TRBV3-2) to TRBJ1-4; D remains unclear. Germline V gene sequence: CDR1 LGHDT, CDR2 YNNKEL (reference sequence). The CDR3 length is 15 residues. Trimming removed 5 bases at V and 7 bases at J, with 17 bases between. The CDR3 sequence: CASSADPGRGEKLFF. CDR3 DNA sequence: TGTGCCAGCAGCGCTGACCCAGGACGGGGTGAAAAACTGTTTTTT.

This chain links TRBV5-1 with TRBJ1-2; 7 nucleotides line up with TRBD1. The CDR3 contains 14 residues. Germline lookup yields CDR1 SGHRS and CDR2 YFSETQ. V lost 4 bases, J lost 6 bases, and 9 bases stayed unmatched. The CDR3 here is CASSPGGIFDGYTF. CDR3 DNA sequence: TGCGCCAGCAGCCCAGGGGGTATTTTTGATGGCTACACCTTC.

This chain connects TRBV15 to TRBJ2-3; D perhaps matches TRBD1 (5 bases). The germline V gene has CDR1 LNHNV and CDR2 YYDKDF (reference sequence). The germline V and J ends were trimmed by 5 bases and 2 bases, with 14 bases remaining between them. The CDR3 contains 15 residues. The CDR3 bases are TGTGCCACCAGCGCAAGGGGTTTCCTCACAGATACGCAGTATTTT. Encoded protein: CATSARGFLTDTQYF.

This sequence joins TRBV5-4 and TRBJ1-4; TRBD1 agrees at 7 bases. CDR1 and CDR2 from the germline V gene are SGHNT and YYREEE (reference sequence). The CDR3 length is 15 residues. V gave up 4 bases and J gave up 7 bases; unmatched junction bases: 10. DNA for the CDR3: TGTGCCAGCAGCCGACAGGGCCCGGAGGGTGAAAAACTGTTTTTT. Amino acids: CASSRQGPEGEKLFF.

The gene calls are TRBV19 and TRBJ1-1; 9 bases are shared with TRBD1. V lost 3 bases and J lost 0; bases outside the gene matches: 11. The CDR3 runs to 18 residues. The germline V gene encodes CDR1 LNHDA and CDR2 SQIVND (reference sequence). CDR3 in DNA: TGTGCCAGTAGTATGATCCCAAAACAGGGGGCGTTGAACACTGAAGCTTTCTTT. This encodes CASSMIPKQGALNTEAFF.

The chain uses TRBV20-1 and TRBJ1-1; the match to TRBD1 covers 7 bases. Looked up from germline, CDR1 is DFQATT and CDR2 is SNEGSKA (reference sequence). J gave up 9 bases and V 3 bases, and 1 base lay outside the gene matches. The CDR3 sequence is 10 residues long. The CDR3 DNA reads TGCAGTGCTAGGAGGGGGCAAGCTTTCTTT. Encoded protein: CSARRGQAFF.

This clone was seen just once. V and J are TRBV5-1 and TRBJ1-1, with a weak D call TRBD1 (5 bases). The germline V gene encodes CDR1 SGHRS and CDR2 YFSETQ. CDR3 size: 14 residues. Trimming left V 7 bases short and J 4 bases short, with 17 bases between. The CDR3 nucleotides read TGCGCCAGCGCTAAGGAGGGGCTTCTCACTGAAGCTTTCTTT. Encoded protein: CASAKEGLLTEAFF.

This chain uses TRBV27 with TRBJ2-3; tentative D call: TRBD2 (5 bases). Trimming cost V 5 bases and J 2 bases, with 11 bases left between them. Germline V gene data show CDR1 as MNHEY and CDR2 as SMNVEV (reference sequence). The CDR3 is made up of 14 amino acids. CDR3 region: CASSPRTYTDTQYF. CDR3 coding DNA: TGTGCCAGCAGTCCCCGGACTTACACAGATACGCAGTATTTT.

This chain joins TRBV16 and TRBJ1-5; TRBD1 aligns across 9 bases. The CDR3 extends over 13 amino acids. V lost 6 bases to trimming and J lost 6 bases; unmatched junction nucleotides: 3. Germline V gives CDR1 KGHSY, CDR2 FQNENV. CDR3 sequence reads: CASRPTGGQPQHF. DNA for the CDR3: TGTGCCAGCAGGCCGACAGGGGGTCAGCCCCAGCATTTT.

The CDR3 sequence is CAIRLQGATEAFF. For the CDR3, the DNA is TGTGCCATCAGGCTGCAGGGTGCCACTGAAGCTTTCTTT. The rearrangement uses TRBV10-3 and TRBJ1-1; D perhaps matches TRBD1 (5 bases). V was cut by 6 bases and J by 4 bases, with 12 bases left in between. The CDR3 runs to 13 residues. The germline V gene has CDR1 ENHRY and CDR2 SYGVKD.